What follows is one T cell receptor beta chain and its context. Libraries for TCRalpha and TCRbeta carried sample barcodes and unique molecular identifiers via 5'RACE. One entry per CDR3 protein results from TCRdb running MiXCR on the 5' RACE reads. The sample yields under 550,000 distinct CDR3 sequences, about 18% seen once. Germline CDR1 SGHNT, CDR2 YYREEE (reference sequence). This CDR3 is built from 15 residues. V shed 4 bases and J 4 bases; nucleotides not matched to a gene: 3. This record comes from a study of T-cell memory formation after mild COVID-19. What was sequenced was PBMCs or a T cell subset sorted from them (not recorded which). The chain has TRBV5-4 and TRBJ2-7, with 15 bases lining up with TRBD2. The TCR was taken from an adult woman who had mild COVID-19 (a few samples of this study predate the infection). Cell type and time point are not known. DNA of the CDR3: TGTGCCAGCAGCGGGGGGACTAGCGGGAGGTACGAGCAGTACTTC. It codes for CASSGGTSGRYEQYF.